This entry lists 17 T cell receptor beta chains sequenced from one sample in a study of blood T cell repertoires in COVID-19. The data were produced by immunoSEQ multiplex PCR, yet TCRdb's version contains in-frame clones alone and is incomplete. Of tens of thousands of clones in the sample, roughly 87% were seen once. Sequencing used peripheral blood. All receptors derive from a woman aged 45 to 65 with acute or convalescent COVID-19.

The rearrangement uses TRBV9 and TRBJ1-5; 9 positions agree with TRBD1. Germline V lookup: CDR1 SGDLS, CDR2 YYNGEE. The CDR3 contains 15 residues. V lost 4 bases, J lost 2 bases, and 4 bases stayed unmatched. CDR3 amino acids: CASSPTGGRNQPQHF. The DNA for the CDR3 is TGTGCCAGCAGCCCCACAGGGGGCCGCAATCAGCCCCAGCATTTT.

The chain employs TRBV5-1 and TRBJ1-2; no definite D call. CDR1 is SGHRS and CDR2 is YFSETQ in the germline V gene. CDR3 length: 13 residues. V was pared by 2 bases and J by 5 bases, with 10 bases between. The CDR3 protein is CASSFGGAYGYTF. CDR3 DNA: TGCGCCAGCAGCTTCGGAGGAGCGTATGGCTACACCTTC. The full variable domain, rest sourced from reference TRBV5-1 and TRBJ1-2, is KAGVTQTPRYLIKTRGQQVTLSCSPISGHRSVSWYQQTPGQGLQFLFEYFSETQRNKGNFPGRFSGRQFSNSRSEMNVSTLELGDSALYLCASSFGGAYGYTFGSGTRLTVV.

This clone was observed once. V is TRBV27 and J is TRBJ2-7; the D gene is possibly TRBD2 (6 bases). V was pared by 6 bases and J by 3 bases, with 15 bases between. The germline V gene encodes CDR1 MNHEY and CDR2 SMNVEV (reference sequence). The CDR3 totals 14 residues. Written as DNA, the CDR3 is TGTGCCAGCAGACCCCTGGGAGGCGTCTACGAGCAGTACTTC. Protein: CASRPLGGVYEQYF.

V gene TRBV6-5 combines with J gene TRBJ2-5, with D tentatively TRBD1 (5 bases). Per germline, CDR1 MNHEY and CDR2 SVGAGI. V was clipped by 2 bases and J by 2 bases, with 6 bases between them. The CDR3 consists of 13 residues. The CDR3 DNA reads TGTGCCAGCAGTTACGGGGCACAAGAGACCCAGTACTTC. The encoded protein is CASSYGAQETQYF.

The chain joins TRBV4-1 to TRBJ1-5; D unclear. V was clipped by 4 bases and J by 6 bases, with 13 bases between them. CDR1 and CDR2 (germline): MGHRA, YSYEKL. The CDR3 consists of 14 residues. The CDR3 coding sequence is TGCGCCAGCAGCCCAAGCTCAGGTGTTCAGCCCCAGCATTTT. Translation gives CASSPSSGVQPQHF.

The chain employs TRBV30 and TRBJ2-1; 8 bases are shared with TRBD2. Germline lookup yields CDR1 GTSNPN and CDR2 SVGIG (reference sequence). The J segment lost 10 bases and the V segment lost 1 base, leaving 12 bases of the junction unmatched. There are 15 residues in the CDR3. The CDR3 here is CAWSGFGGGGGEQFF. The CDR3 DNA is TGTGCCTGGAGTGGGTTCGGGGGGGGCGGTGGAGAGCAGTTCTTC.

The chain couples TRBV6-6 to TRBJ1-6; tentatively, D is TRBD1 (5 bases). Germline V gives CDR1 MNHNY, CDR2 SVGAGI (reference sequence). Trimming cost V 7 bases and J 14 bases, with 21 bases left between them. There are 14 residues in the CDR3. CDR3 coding DNA: TGTGCCAGCAATCCCCTTTCGACAGTGCACGCCCTCCACTTT. Amino acid sequence: CASNPLSTVHALHF.

The chain couples TRBV28 to TRBJ1-2; 9 nucleotides agree with TRBD1. V lost 6 bases, J lost 5 bases, and 4 bases stayed unmatched. This CDR3 is 13 amino acids long. From germline, CDR1 is MDHEN and CDR2 SYDVKM. The CDR3 region is CASRNGQGYGYTF. As DNA, the CDR3 is TGTGCCAGCAGAAACGGACAGGGGTATGGCTACACCTTC.

The chain uses TRBV13 and TRBJ1-2, with TRBD1 matching over 7 bases. CDR1 is PRHDT and CDR2 is FYEKMQ in the germline V gene (reference sequence). CDR3 length: 17 amino acids. Unmatched junction bases numbered 11, after V lost 0 bases and J lost 4 bases. CDR3 region: CASSLGVLLTGTYGYTF. The CDR3 nucleotides read TGTGCCAGCAGCTTAGGCGTTCTACTGACAGGGACCTATGGCTACACCTTC.

The chain has TRBV5-1 and TRBJ2-1; 8 bases match TRBD1. The germline CDR1 and CDR2 sequences are SGHRS and YFSETQ. This CDR3 has 15 amino acids. V shed 7 bases, J shed 3 bases, and the junction held 9 bases outside the gene matches. The CDR3 spells CASSTGTGNYNEQFF. For the CDR3, the DNA is TGCGCCAGCTCGACCGGGACAGGTAACTACAATGAGCAGTTCTTC.

The chain carries TRBV27 and TRBJ1-1, with 11 bases fitting TRBD1. This CDR3 is 15 amino acids long. J lost 7 bases, V lost 5 bases, and 9 bases had no gene match. Looked up from germline, CDR1 is MNHEY and CDR2 is SMNVEV (reference sequence). Here the CDR3 reads CASSIGQGAFDEAFF. The CDR3 bases are TGTGCCAGCAGTATAGGACAGGGGGCTTTTGATGAAGCTTTCTTT.

The rearrangement links TRBV5-1 to TRBJ2-5, with 10 bases aligning to TRBD1. This CDR3 region has 15 residues. V was pared by 0 bases and J by 10 bases, with 9 bases of the junction left unmatched. Germline V gene sequence: CDR1 SGHRS, CDR2 YFSETQ. CDR3 loop: CASSLGQGARGGQYF. In nucleotides, the CDR3 is TGCGCCAGCAGCTTGGGACAGGGGGCCCGTGGGGGCCAGTACTTC.

In its sample, this clone was seen a few times. The chain has TRBV6-5 and TRBJ1-5; the D gene is possibly TRBD1 (5 bases). The CDR3 contains 14 residues. CDR1 MNHEY and CDR2 SVGAGI come from the germline V gene. Trimming left V 4 bases short and J 4 bases short, with 11 bases between. CDR3 sequence reads: CASSSWEGNQPQHF. In DNA, the CDR3 is TGTGCCAGCAGTTCTTGGGAGGGGAATCAGCCCCAGCATTTT.

This chain joins TRBV6-2 or TRBV6-3 and TRBJ1-5; D possibly corresponds to TRBD1 (5 bases). V dropped 6 bases and J dropped 0 bases, with 12 bases sitting between them. The CDR3 is made up of 15 amino acids. Germline V gene data show CDR1 as MNHEY and CDR2 as SVGEGT. The CDR3 bases are TGTGCCAGCAGCCTCGACAGTCTTAGCAATCAGCCCCAGCATTTT. This codes for CASSLDSLSNQPQHF.

The gene calls are TRBV7-9 and TRBJ1-2; TRBD1 might be the D (6 bases). The ends were cut back, 4 bases at V and 7 bases at J, with 16 bases in the middle. The germline gives CDR1 SEHNR, CDR2 FQNEAQ (reference sequence). The CDR3 is made up of 14 amino acids. CDR3 amino acids: CASSSHRDLAGYTF. CDR3 coding DNA: TGTGCCAGCAGCTCTCACAGGGATCTGGCTGGCTACACCTTC.

The chain links TRBV27 to TRBJ1-6; perhaps TRBD1 as D (6 bases). CDR3 length: 15 residues. V dropped 5 bases and J dropped 10 bases, with 18 bases sitting between them. Germline V gene sequence: CDR1 MNHEY, CDR2 SMNVEV (reference sequence). DNA of the CDR3: TGTGCCAGCAGTCCCGAACAGGGTTTCGGGTCACCCCTCCACTTT. Protein sequence: CASSPEQGFGSPLHF.

The rearrangement links TRBV7-8 to TRBJ2-2; 8 positions match TRBD1. Per germline, CDR1 SGHVS and CDR2 FQNEAQ. V was clipped by 6 bases and J by 3 bases; unmatched bases: 6. CDR3 length: 15 amino acids. CDR3 sequence reads: CASRFGTGDTGELFF. Written as DNA, the CDR3 is TGTGCCAGCAGGTTCGGGACAGGTGACACCGGGGAGCTGTTTTTT.